This T cell receptor beta chain comes out of a study of resident and recirculating memory T cells in vitiligo. Study overall: Shave-biopsy epidermis from lesional and nonlesional skin was sequenced alongside PBMCs.

This CDR3 contains 13 residues. Per the germline V gene, CDR1 is LNHDA and CDR2 is SQIVND (reference sequence). V lost 1 base and J lost 4, with 8 bases in between. Confetti depigmentation, marking active vitiligo, was absent in these patients. Regarding this clone: The antigen is unknown.

Using immunoSEQ multiplex PCR, the repertoire was profiled, and TCRdb retains in-frame clones only, with some absent. The table lists tens of thousands of clones, 92% of them singletons. The study's findings and limits: Different lesions suggested infiltration by different T cell clones.

The TCR originated in a male donor with vitiligo. This chain uses TRBV19 with TRBJ2-7, with D possibly TRBD1 on 5 matching bases. The material sequenced was blood. The CDR3 protein is CASSIVGVYEQYF. CDR3 DNA sequence: TGTGCCAGTAGTATAGTAGGGGTTTACGAGCAGTACTTC.